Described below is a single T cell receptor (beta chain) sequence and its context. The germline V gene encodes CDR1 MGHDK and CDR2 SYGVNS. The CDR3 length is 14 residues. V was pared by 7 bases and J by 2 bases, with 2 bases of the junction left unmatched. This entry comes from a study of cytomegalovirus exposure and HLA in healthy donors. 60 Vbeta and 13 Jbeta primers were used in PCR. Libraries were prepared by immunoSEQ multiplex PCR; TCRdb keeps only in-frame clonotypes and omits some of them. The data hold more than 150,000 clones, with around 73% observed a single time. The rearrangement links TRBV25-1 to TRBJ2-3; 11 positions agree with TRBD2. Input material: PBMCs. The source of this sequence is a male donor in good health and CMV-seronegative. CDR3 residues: CASKGLAVTDTQYF. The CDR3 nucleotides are TGTGCCAGCAAGGGACTAGCGGTCACAGATACGCAGTATTTT.